The entry below gives a single T cell receptor (beta chain) sequence along with its context. These data belong to a study of T and B cells in COVID-19 patients. From blood, roughly 250-550 ng of genomic DNA served as TRB template. BIOMED2 TRB-A/B primer pools were used in multiplex TRB PCR. A single record per CDR3 protein comes from TCRdb applying MiXCR to the multiplex PCR reads. Among around 7,600 distinct CDR3 sequences listed, 35% to 50% were seen once. The V gene end was trimmed by 5 bases and the J gene end by 3 bases; junction bases not matched to a gene: 8. CDR1 and CDR2 (germline): SGHTA, FQGNSA. CDR3 length: 17 residues.

The specimen sequenced was blood. The gene calls are TRBV7-2 and TRBJ1-6, with TRBD1 matching 9 bases. This clonotype was sampled from a human donor who had recovered from COVID-19. This CDR3 reads CASSHRPGQGYNSPLHF. The DNA of the CDR3 is TGTGCCAGCAGCCATAGACCGGGACAGGGCTATAATTCACCCCTCCACTTT.